Reported below is one T cell receptor (beta chain). This sample is part of a study of T cells in tumors after PD-1 blockade. CDR3 length equals 11 residues. The V gene's germline CDR1 is WSHSY and CDR2 SAAADI. Trimming stripped 6 bases from V and 8 bases from J, with 7 bases between. Data came from immunoSEQ multiplex PCR; TCRdb stores just in-frame clones and leaves some out. The sample records around 46,000 clones, just under 80% being singletons. The rearrangement uses TRBV10-2 and TRBJ1-4; D is unresolved. Sample: PBMCs, taken before anti-PD-1 treatment. This receptor was obtained from a human donor with basal cell carcinoma. CDR3 loop: CASSQSEKLFF. The DNA for the CDR3 is TGCGCCAGCAGCCAGTCGGAAAAACTGTTTTTT.